The present TCR beta chain was sequenced within a study of cytomegalovirus exposure and HLA in healthy donors. General observations from the study: The CMV antigen specificity of a few CMV-associated chains was confirmed through in vitro analysis.

Measured with immunoSEQ multiplex PCR; TCRdb has only the in-frame clones, and not every one. The data show about 330,000 clones, with about nine tenths seen just once and about 0.8% held by the top ten. In regard to this clone: Antigen specificity is unknown.

The CDR3 sequence is 14 residues long. Per the germline V gene, CDR1 is SGHTA and CDR2 is FQGTGA. Trimming took off 5 bases at V and 2 bases at J, with 11 bases between the two ends. The V gene is TRBV7-3, the J gene TRBJ2-3; D may be TRBD2 (6 bases). This TCR came from a woman aged 18-29 years in good health and CMV-seronegative. Sequencing was performed on PBMCs. CDR3 in DNA: TGTGCCAGCAGCCGGGGGACTGACACAGATACGCAGTATTTT. Translated, it gives CASSRGTDTDTQYF.